This entry concerns a single T cell receptor beta chain. The junction and the germline gene differ at one end; a read error may be behind it. Original data processing: A per-sample median of around 88,000 TCRs was observed, with counts ranging from roughly 20,000 to 750,000. MiXCR, run by TCRdb on the RACE reads, gives a single entry per CDR3 protein. TCRdb, rather than the study authors, made the V and J calls. The table shows nearly 350,000 distinct CDR3 sequences, with around 7% occurring only once. The CDR3 length is 15 residues. Time point denoted: patch test 1, 2 weeks after DPC sensitization. Treatment described: therapeutic diphenylcyclopropenone sensitization with weekly scalp DPC. Staff drew blood before applying each patch test. The donor pool consisted of alopecia patients aged 18 to 70 years, considered suitable for DPC. This entry belongs to a study of human T cells and chemical hapten exposure. Study as a whole: Small pooled library volume differences mainly caused per-sample TCR yield variation.

This rearrangement joins TRBV12-3 or TRBV12-4 to TRBJ1-2; possible D gene TRBD1, 5 bases. The sample consisted of whole blood, taken in connection with sensitization to the hapten diphenylcyclopropenone (DPC). This receptor was obtained from a woman aged 18-35 years with alopecia areata. Some clones in this sample may be carry-over from other donors' samples. As DNA, the CDR3 is TGTGCCAGCAGGCCATCAGTTATGGGGGATTATGGATACACCTTC. Its protein is CASRPSVMGDYGYTF.